A single sample is the source of the 18 T cell receptor beta chains below, sequenced in a study of patients and donors after allogeneic stem cell transplantation. TCRdb passed the RT-PCR reads through MiXCR, listing each CDR3 protein once. The repertoire has about 40,000 distinct CDR3 sequences, about 30% of them found once; the top ten carry roughly 78%. Sequencing used blood, either unsorted or a sorted T cell fraction (not recorded which). These receptor sequences come from a human donor who was either an allogeneic HSCT recipient or a stem cell or donor lymphocyte infusion donor (not recorded which). It is not recorded whose cells these are; they may come from a transplant donor.

This clonotype was seen more than once but under ten times. The V gene is TRBV18, the J gene TRBJ2-5, with a possible D match to TRBD1 (6 bases). The CDR3 sequence is 13 residues long. Germline V gene lookup returns CDR1 KGHSH and CDR2 LQKENI. The V end lost 3 bases, the J end lost 2 bases, and 7 bases lay between the germline ends. CDR3 nucleotides: TGTGCCAGCTCACCGGGACATCAAGAGACCCAGTACTTC. Translation gives CASSPGHQETQYF.

This clonotype was picked up a small number of times. The chain employs TRBV5-6 and TRBJ2-5; the D call may be TRBD1 or TRBD2 (5 bases each). The V gene's germline CDR1 is SGHDT and CDR2 YYEEEE. Deletions cut 2 bases from V and 4 bases from J, with 15 bases between. The CDR3 extends over 15 amino acids. CDR3 sequence (DNA): TGTGCCAGCAGCTTTGGGGGTACGATCCCAGAGACCCAGTACTTC. Translation: CASSFGGTIPETQYF.

This clonotype was seen a handful of times. The V call is TRBV4-3, the J call TRBJ1-2; D uncertain. The CDR3 has 16 amino acids. Germline-derived CDR1 and CDR2 are LGHNA and YSLEER. The germline V and J ends were trimmed by 0 bases and 4 bases, with 15 bases remaining between them. The CDR3 here is CASSQEVAQPFYGYTF. The DNA for the CDR3 is TGCGCCAGCAGCCAAGAGGTTGCCCAGCCCTTCTATGGCTACACCTTC.

The genes are TRBV7-9 and TRBJ2-1, with TRBD1 identical over 9 bases. CDR1 and CDR2 from the germline V gene are SEHNR and FQNEAQ (reference sequence). The ends lost 5 bases at V and 4 bases at J; junction bases unmatched: 15. The CDR3 has 18 residues. CDR3 sequence: CASSVYSIRDREYNEQFF. The CDR3 region has the DNA TGTGCCAGCAGCGTATATTCCATAAGGGACAGGGAGTACAATGAGCAGTTCTTC.

The CDR3 DNA reads as TGCAGCGTTGAACTAAGGGGGGATACGCAGTATTTT. Amino acids: CSVELRGDTQYF. The rearrangement uses TRBV29-1 and TRBJ2-3; D might be TRBD1 (6 bases). CDR1 and CDR2 (germline): SQVTM, ANQGSEA. Trimming shortened V by 2 bases and J by 6 bases, and 9 bases separated the two germline ends. CDR3 size: 12 residues.

J is TRBJ2-3 and V is TRBV12-3 or TRBV12-4; no clear D. Trimming left V 0 bases short and J 0 bases short, with 10 bases between. The CDR3 spans 16 residues. CDR3 residues: CASSLAATSSTDTQYF. The CDR3 DNA reads TGTGCCAGCAGTTTAGCGGCGACGTCTAGCACAGATACGCAGTATTTT.

The chain joins TRBV27 to TRBJ2-2; 7 positions match TRBD2. This CDR3 has 15 amino acids. Germline loops: CDR1 MNHEY, CDR2 SMNVEV (reference sequence). V shed 5 bases and J 1 base; nucleotides not matched to a gene: 4. CDR3 region: CASSLTSLNTGELFF. Written as DNA, the CDR3 is TGTGCCAGCAGTCTGACTAGCTTGAACACCGGGGAGCTGTTTTTT.

The rearrangement uses TRBV2 and TRBJ2-5; TRBD1 matches at 8 bases. Germline CDR1 SNHLY, CDR2 FYNNEI. J was trimmed by 5 bases and V by 7 bases; bases with no gene match: 6. This CDR3 has 13 amino acids. CDR3 DNA sequence: TGTGCCAGCAATTCAGGGGGCCGGGAGACCCAGTACTTC. Its translation: CASNSGGRETQYF.

This rearrangement joins TRBV20-1 to TRBJ2-7; TRBD2 matches at 7 bases. The junction had 8 bases not matched to a gene; V was cut back by 6 bases and J by 3 bases. The CDR3 length is 13 residues. Germline lookup yields CDR1 DFQATT and CDR2 SNEGSKA (reference sequence). In nucleotides, the CDR3 is TGCAGTGCCCCGGGCGGGAGATTCTACGAGCAGTACTTC. Protein sequence: CSAPGGRFYEQYF.

The genes are TRBV2 and TRBJ2-3; D ambiguous. CDR3 size: 11 residues. Trimming cost V 7 bases and J 2 bases, with 4 bases left between them. Per germline, CDR1 SNHLY and CDR2 FYNNEI. CDR3: CASTITDTQYF. The DNA for the CDR3 is TGTGCCAGCACCATCACAGATACGCAGTATTTT.

The table lists this clonotype with a few counts. The chain recombines TRBV12-3 or TRBV12-4 with TRBJ1-1, with 7 bases matching TRBD1. This CDR3 spans 15 amino acids. V lost 5 bases and J lost 6; bases outside the gene matches: 12. The CDR3 sequence: CASSQRQGRSSEAFF. The CDR3, as DNA: TGTGCCAGCAGTCAGCGACAGGGTAGGTCTTCTGAAGCTTTCTTT.

This sequence joins TRBV6-2 or TRBV6-3 and TRBJ1-2; D call uncertain. V was pared by 7 bases and J by 0 bases, with 9 bases between. Germline V lookup: CDR1 MNHEY, CDR2 SVGEGT. The CDR3 contains 13 residues. Here the CDR3 reads CASKGDANYGYTF. DNA of the CDR3: TGTGCCAGCAAGGGCGATGCTAACTATGGCTACACCTTC.

This sequence joins TRBV7-2 and TRBJ2-1; TRBD1 or TRBD2 may be the D gene (8 bases each). The CDR3 has 16 amino acids. The germline V and J ends were trimmed by 4 bases and 7 bases, with 20 bases remaining between them. Germline values: CDR1 SGHTA, CDR2 FQGNSA. The CDR3 DNA reads TGTGCCAGCAGCTCCAGGGGGCCGGGAGGGAGTAATGAGCAGTTCTTC. This sequence encodes CASSSRGPGGSNEQFF.

In this sample, this clonotype turned up a few times. This sequence joins TRBV4-3 and TRBJ1-5; 8 bases line up with TRBD1. Germline V gene sequence: CDR1 LGHNA, CDR2 YSLEER. Trimming cost V 2 bases and J 10 bases; bases outside gene matches: 10. CDR3 size: 15 residues. The CDR3 reads CASSQRQGLIEPQHF. CDR3 bases: TGCGCCAGCAGCCAACGACAGGGGCTGATCGAACCCCAGCATTTT.

This clonotype has just a few counts. The rearrangement joins TRBV20-1 to TRBJ2-1; a weak D match, TRBD2 (6 bases). V was trimmed by 1 base and J by 3 bases, leaving 13 bases between them. The CDR3 runs 15 residues. Germline V CDR1 and CDR2: DFQATT, SNEGSKA (reference sequence). In DNA, the CDR3 is TGCAGTGCTAGAGCAATCGGGAGAGTCTACAATGAGCAGTTCTTC. Its protein product is CSARAIGRVYNEQFF.

This clonotype was observed a few times. An end of the junction does not agree with germline; a read error may underlie this. This chain links TRBV4-3 with TRBJ1-2; 8 positions agree with TRBD1. The germline V gene encodes CDR1 LGHNA and CDR2 YSLEER. CDR3 length equals 15 residues. DNA of the CDR3: TGCGCCAGCAACCAAGTATGGCAGGGGGCCTATGGCTACACCTTC. It encodes CASNQVWQGAYGYTF.

This clonotype was counted between two and nine times. The chain is built from TRBV4-3 and TRBJ1-3; the D is unclear. Per the germline V gene, CDR1 is LGHNA and CDR2 is YSLEER. Trimming took off 0 bases at V and 0 bases at J, with 6 bases between the two ends. The CDR3 sequence is 15 residues long. The DNA for the CDR3 is TGCGCCAGCAGCCAAGATCTTGGCTCTGGAAACACCATATATTTT. Translated, it gives CASSQDLGSGNTIYF.

The genes are TRBV6-6 and TRBJ2-7; 12 bases fit TRBD2. Per the germline V gene, CDR1 is MNHNY and CDR2 is SVGAGI (reference sequence). The CDR3 is 15 amino acids. The V gene end was trimmed by 4 bases and the J gene end by 4 bases; junction bases not matched to a gene: 5. CDR3 loop: CASSSSGRESYEQYF. CDR3 nucleotides: TGTGCCAGCAGTTCTAGCGGGAGGGAGTCTTACGAGCAGTACTTC.